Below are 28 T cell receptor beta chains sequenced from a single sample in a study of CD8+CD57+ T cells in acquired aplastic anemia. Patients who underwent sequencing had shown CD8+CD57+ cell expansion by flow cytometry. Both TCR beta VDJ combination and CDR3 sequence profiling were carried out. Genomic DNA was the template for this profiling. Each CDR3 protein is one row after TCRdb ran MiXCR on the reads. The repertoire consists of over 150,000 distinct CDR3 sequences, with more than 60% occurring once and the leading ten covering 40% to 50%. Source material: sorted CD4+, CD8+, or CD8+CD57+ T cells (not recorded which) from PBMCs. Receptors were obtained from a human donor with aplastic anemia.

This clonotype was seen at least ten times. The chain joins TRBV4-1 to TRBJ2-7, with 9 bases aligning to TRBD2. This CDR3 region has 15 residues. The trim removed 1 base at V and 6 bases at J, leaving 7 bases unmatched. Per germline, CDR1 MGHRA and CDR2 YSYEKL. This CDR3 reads CASSQGRGGRVEQYF. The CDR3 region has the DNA TGCGCCAGCAGCCAAGGGCGGGGGGGCCGTGTCGAGCAGTACTTC.

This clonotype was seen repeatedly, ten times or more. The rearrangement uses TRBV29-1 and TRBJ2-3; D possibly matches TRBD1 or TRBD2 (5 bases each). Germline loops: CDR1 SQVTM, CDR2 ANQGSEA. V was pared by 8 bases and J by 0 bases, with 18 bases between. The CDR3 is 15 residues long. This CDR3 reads CSIRDGSLSTDTQYF. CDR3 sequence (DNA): TGCAGCATCCGGGACGGATCGCTTAGCACAGATACGCAGTATTTT.

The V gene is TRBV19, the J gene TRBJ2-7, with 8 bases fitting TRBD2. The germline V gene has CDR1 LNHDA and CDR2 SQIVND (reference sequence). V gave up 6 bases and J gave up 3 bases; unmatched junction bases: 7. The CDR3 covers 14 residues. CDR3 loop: CASRSRRGDYEQYF. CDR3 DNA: TGTGCCAGTAGGTCCAGGCGGGGGGACTACGAGCAGTACTTC.

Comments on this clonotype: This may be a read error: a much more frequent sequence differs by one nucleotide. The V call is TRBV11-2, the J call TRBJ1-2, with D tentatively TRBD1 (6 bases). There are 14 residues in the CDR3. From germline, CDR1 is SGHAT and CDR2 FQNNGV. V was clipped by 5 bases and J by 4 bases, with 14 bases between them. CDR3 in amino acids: CASSHDAGAYGYTF. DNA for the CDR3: TGTGCCAGCAGCCATGATGCAGGGGCCTATGGCTACACCTTC. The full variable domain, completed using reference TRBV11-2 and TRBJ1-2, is EAGVAQSPRYKIIEKRQSVAFWCNPISGHATLYWYQQILGQGPKLLIQFQNNGVVDDSQLPKDRFSAERLKGVDSTLKIQPAKLEDSAVYLCASSHDAGAYGYTFGSGTRLTVV.

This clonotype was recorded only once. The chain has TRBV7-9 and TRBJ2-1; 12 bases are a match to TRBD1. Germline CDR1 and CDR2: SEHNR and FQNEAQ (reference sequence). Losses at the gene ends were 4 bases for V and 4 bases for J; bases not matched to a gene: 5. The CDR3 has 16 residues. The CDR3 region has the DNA TGTGCCAGCAGCTCCCCGGGACAGGGGGCTTACAATGAGCAGTTCTTC. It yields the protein CASSSPGQGAYNEQFF.

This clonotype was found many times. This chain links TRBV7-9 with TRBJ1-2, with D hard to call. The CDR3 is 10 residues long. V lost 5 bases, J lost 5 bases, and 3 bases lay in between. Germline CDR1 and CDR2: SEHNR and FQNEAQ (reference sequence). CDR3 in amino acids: CASSQYGYTF. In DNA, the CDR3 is TGTGCCAGCAGCCAATATGGCTACACCTTC.

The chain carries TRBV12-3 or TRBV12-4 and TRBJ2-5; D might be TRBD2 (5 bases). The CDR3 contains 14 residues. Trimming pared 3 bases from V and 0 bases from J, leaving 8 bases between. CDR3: CASSFSGYQETQYF. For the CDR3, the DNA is TGTGCCAGCAGTTTTTCGGGATACCAAGAGACCCAGTACTTC.

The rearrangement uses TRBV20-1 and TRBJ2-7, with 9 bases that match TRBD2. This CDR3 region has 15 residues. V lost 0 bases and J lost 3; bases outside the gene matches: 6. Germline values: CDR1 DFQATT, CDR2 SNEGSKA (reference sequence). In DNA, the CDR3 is TGCAGTGCTAGAGAGATGCGGGGGGGCCGCTACGAGCAGTACTTC. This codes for CSAREMRGGRYEQYF.

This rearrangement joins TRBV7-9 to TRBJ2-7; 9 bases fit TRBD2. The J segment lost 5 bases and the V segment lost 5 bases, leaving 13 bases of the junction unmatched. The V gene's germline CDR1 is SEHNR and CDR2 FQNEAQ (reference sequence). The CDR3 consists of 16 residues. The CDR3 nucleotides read TGTGCCAGCAGCCCATCCCTAGCGGGAAATATCGACGAGCAGTACTTC. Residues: CASSPSLAGNIDEQYF.

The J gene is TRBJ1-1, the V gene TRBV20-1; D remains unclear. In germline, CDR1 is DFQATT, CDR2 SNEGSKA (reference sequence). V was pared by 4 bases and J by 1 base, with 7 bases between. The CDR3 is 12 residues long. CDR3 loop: CSAIQTNTEAFF. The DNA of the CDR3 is TGCAGTGCTATTCAAACGAACACTGAAGCTTTCTTT.

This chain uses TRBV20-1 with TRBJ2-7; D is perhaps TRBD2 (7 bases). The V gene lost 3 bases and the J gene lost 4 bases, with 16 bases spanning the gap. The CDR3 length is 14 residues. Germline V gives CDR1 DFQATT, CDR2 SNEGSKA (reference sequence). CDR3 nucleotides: TGCAGTGCTAGGGCTGACGGGGGGCGGTACGAGCAGTACTTC. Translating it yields CSARADGGRYEQYF.

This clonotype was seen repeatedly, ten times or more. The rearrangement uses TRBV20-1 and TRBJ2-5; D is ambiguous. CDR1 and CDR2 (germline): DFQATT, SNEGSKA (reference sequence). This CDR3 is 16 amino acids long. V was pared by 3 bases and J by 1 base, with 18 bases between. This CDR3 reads CSARFGSRLSQETQYF. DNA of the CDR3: TGCAGTGCTAGGTTTGGGTCGAGACTGTCCCAAGAGACCCAGTACTTC.

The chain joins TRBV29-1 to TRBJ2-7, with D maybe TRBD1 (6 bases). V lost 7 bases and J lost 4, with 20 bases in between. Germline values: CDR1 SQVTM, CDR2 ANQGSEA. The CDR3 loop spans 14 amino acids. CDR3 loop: CSGNRVAEPYEQYF. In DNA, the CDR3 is TGCAGCGGCAACAGGGTGGCGGAACCTTACGAGCAGTACTTC.

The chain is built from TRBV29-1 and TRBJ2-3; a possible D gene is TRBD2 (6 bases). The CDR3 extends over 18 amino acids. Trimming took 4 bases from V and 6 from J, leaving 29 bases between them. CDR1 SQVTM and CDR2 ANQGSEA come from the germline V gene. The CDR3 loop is CSVGSASSLVQGLDTQYF. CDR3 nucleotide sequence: TGCAGCGTTGGAAGCGCCAGCAGCTTGGTGCAGGGACTTGATACGCAGTATTTT.

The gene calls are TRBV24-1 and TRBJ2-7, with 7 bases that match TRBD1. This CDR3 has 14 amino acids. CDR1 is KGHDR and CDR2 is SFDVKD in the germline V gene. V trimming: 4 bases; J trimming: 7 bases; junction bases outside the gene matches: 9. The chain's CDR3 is CATSDPTGLGEQYF. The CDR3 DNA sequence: TGTGCCACCAGTGACCCGACAGGGTTGGGGGAGCAGTACTTC.

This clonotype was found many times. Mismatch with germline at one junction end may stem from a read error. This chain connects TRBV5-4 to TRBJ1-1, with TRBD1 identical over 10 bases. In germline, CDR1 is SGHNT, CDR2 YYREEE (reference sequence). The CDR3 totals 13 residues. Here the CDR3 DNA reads TGCCTTTGCAGACAGGGGGCGTACGCTGAAGCTTTCTTT. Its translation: CLCRQGAYAEAFF.

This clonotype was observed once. The CDR3 DNA follows: TGTGCCAGCAGCCAAGGGGCAGGGGGAACCTACGAGCAGTACTTC. This encodes CASSQGAGGTYEQYF. The rearrangement uses TRBV7-9 and TRBJ2-7, with 7 bases lining up with TRBD1. The CDR3 is 15 residues long. Germline values: CDR1 SEHNR, CDR2 FQNEAQ (reference sequence). V shed 5 bases and J 2 bases; nucleotides not matched to a gene: 9.

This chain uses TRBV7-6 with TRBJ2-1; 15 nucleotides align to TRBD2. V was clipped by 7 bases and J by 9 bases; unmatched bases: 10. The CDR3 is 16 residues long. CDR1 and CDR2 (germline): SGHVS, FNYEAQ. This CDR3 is CASNTRGTSGGSEQFF. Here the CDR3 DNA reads TGTGCCAGCAACACCAGGGGGACTAGCGGGGGGAGTGAGCAGTTCTTC.

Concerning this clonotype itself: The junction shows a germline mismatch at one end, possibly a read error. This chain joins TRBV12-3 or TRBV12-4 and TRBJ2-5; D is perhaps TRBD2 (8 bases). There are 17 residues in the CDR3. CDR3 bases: TGTGCCAGCAGTTTAATAGGGGGCGGGGGGTCGGAAGAGACCCGGTACTTC. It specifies CASSLIGGGGSEETRYF.

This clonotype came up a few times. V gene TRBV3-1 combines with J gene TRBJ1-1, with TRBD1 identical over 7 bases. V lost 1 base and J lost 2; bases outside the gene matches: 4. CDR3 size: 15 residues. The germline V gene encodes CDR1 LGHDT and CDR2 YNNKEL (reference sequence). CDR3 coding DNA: TGTGCCAGCAGCCAAGGGGGACAGCCCAACACTGAAGCTTTCTTT. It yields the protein CASSQGGQPNTEAFF.

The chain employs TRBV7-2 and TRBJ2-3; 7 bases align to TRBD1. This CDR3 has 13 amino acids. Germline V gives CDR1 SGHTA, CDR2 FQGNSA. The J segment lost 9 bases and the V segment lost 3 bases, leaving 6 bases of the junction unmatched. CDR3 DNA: TGTGCCAGCAGCTTTGGTCAGGGACAGACGCAGTATTTT. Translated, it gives CASSFGQGQTQYF.

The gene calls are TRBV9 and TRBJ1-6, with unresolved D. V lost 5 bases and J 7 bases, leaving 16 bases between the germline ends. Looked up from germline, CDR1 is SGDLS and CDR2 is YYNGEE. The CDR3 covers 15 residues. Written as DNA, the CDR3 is TGTGCCAGCAGTTTCGGGGTCGGGCAGAATTCACCCCTCCACTTT. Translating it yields CASSFGVGQNSPLHF.

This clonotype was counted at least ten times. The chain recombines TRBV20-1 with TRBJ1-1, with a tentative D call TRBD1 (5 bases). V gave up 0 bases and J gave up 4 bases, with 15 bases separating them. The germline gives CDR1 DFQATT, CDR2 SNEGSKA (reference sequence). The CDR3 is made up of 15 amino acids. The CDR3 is CSARDPRELSTEAFF. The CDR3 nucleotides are TGCAGTGCTAGAGATCCCAGGGAATTAAGCACTGAAGCTTTCTTT.

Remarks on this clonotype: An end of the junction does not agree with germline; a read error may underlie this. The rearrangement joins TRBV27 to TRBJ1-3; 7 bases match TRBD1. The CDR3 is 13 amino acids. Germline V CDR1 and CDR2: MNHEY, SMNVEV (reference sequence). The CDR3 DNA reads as TGTGCCAGCAGTTCAGGGGGAGGAAGCACCATATATTTT. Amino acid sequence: CASSSGGGSTIYF.

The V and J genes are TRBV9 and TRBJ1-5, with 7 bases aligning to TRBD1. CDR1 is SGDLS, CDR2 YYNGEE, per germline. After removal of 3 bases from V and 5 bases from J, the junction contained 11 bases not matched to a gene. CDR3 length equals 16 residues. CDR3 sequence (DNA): TGTGCCAGCAGCGAGACAGGGACACAGTTTCATCAGCCCCAGCATTTT. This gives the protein CASSETGTQFHQPQHF.

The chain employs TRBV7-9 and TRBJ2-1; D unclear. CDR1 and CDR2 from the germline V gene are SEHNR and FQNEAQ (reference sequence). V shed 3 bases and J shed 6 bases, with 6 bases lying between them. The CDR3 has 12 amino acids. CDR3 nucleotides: TGTGCCAGCAGCTTTATCGGCAATGAGCAGTTCTTC. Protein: CASSFIGNEQFF.

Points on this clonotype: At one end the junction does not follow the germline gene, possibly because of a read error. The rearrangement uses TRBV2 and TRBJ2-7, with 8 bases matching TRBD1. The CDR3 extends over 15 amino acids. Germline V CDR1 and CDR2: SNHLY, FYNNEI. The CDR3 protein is CASSSQGEVIYELYF. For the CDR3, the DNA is TGTGCCAGCAGCTCACAGGGGGAAGTGATCTACGAGCTGTACTTC.

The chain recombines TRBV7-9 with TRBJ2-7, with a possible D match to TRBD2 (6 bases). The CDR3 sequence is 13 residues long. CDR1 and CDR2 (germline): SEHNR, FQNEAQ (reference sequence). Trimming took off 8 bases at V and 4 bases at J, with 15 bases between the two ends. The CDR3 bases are TGTGCCAGCCGGCCGCGGGGACCTTACGAGCAGTACTTC. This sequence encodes CASRPRGPYEQYF. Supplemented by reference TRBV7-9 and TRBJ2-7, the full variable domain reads DTGVSQNPRHKITKRGQNVTFRCDPISEHNRLYWYRQTLGQGPEFLTYFQNEAQLEKSRLLSDRFSAERPKGSFSTLEIQRTEQGDSAMYLCASRPRGPYEQYFGPGTRLTVT.